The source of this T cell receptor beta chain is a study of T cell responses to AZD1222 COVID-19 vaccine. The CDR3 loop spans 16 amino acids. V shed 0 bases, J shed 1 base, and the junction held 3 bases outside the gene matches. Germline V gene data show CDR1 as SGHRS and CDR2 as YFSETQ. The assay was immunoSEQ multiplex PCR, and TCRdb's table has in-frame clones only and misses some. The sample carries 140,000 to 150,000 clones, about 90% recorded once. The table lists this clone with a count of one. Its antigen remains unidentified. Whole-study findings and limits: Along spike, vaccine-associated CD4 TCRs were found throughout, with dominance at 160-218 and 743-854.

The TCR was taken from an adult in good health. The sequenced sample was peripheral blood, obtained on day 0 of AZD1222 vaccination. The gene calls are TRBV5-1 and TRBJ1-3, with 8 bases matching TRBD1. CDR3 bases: TGCGCCAGCAGCTTGGATGACAGGGGTTCTGGAAACACCATATATTTT. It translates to CASSLDDRGSGNTIYF. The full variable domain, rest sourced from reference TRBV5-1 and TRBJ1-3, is KAGVTQTPRYLIKTRGQQVTLSCSPISGHRSVSWYQQTPGQGLQFLFEYFSETQRNKGNFPGRFSGRQFSNSRSEMNVSTLELGDSALYLCASSLDDRGSGNTIYFGEGSWLTVV.